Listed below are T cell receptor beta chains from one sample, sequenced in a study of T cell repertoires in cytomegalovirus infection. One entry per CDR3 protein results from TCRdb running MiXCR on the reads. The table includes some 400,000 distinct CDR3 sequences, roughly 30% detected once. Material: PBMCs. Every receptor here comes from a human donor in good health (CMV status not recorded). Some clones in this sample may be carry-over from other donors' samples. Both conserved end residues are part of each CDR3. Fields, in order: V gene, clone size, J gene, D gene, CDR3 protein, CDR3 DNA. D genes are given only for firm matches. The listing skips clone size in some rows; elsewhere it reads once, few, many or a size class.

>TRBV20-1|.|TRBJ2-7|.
CSQGVSGYEQYF
TGCAGTCAAGGGGTCAGCGGCTACGAGCAGTACTTC
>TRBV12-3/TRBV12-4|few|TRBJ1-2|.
CASSLAYGGADGYTF
TGTGCCAGCAGTTTAGCATATGGGGGCGCGGATGGCTACACCTTC
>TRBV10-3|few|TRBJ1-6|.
CAIMGVGSPLHF
TGTGCCATCATGGGTGTCGGGTCACCCCTCCACTTT
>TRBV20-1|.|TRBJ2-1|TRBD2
CSAPVRGGGNEQFF
TGCAGTGCCCCAGTCCGGGGGGGGGGAAATGAGCAGTTCTTC
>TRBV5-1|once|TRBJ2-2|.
CASSPGPNLMAGELFF
TGCGCCAGCAGCCCGGGACCTAACTTAATGGCCGGGGAGCTGTTTTTT
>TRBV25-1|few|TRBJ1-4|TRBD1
CASSETGAGEKLFF
TGTGCCAGCAGTGAAACAGGGGCCGGCGAAAAACTGTTTTTT
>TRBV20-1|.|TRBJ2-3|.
CSASKMWGRTDTQYF
TGCAGTGCTAGTAAAATGTGGGGGCGCACAGATACGCAGTATTTT
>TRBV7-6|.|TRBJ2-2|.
CASSPGPTVELFF
TGTGCCAGCAGCCCCGGGCCCACCGTGGAGCTGTTTTTT
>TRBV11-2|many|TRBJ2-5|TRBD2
CASSWRTSGFGAQYF
TGTGCCAGCAGCTGGAGGACTAGCGGTTTCGGGGCCCAGTACTTC
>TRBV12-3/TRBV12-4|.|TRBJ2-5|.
CASSFGVKFLETQYF
TGTGCCAGCAGTTTTGGGGTAAAATTCTTGGAGACCCAGTACTTC
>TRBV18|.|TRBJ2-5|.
CASSLTTGTAKETQYF
TGTGCCAGCTCACTGACGACCGGGACTGCCAAAGAGACCCAGTACTTC
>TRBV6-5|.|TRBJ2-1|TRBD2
CASSYRAGVPNEQFF
TGTGCCAGCAGTTATCGAGCGGGGGTGCCGAATGAGCAGTTCTTC
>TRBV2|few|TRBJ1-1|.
CASSVLAADREAFF
TGTGCCAGCAGTGTGCTAGCGGCAGATCGCGAAGCTTTCTTT
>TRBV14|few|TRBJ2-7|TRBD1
CASSFTGTGLYEQYF
TGTGCCAGCAGCTTCACCGGGACAGGCCTATACGAGCAGTACTTC
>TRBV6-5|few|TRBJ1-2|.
CASSYLQSGRLGNYGYTF
TGTGCCAGCAGTTACCTTCAAAGTGGGAGATTGGGTAACTATGGCTACACCTTC
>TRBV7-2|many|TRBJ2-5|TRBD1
CASSRQGFGETQYF
TGTGCCAGCAGCCGACAGGGTTTCGGAGAGACCCAGTACTTC
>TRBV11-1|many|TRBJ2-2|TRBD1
CASSFQPQGLAGELFF
TGTGCCAGCAGCTTCCAACCACAGGGGTTAGCCGGGGAGCTGTTTTTT
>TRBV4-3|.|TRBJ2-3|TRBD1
CASSQLASGQGTDTQYF
TGCGCCAGCAGCCAACTAGCCTCGGGACAGGGTACAGATACGCAGTATTTT
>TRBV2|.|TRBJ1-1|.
CASEAGVNTEAFF
TGTGCCAGCGAGGCAGGAGTGAACACTGAAGCTTTCTTT
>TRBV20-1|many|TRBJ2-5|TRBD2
CSAPRGGGETQYF
TGCAGTGCTCCTCGCGGCGGGGGAGAGACCCAGTACTTC
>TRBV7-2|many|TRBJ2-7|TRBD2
CASSSYSGGSYEQYF
TGTGCCAGCAGCTCTTATAGCGGGGGGTCCTACGAGCAGTACTTC
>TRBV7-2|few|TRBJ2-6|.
CASSPQRSSGANVLTF
TGTGCCAGCAGCCCTCAGCGAAGCTCTGGGGCCAACGTCCTGACTTTC
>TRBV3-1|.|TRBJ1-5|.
CASSQMSGQPQHF
TGTGCCAGCAGCCAAATGTCTGGTCAGCCCCAGCATTTT
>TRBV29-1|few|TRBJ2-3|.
CSVESWPYF
TGCAGCGTTGAAAGCTGGCCGTATTTT
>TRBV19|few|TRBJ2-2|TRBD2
CASRKTSEAGELFF
TGTGCCAGTAGGAAGACTAGCGAGGCCGGGGAGCTGTTTTTT